This T cell receptor beta chain was recorded in a study of shared clonotypes between healthy human individuals (dated by TCRdb to 2018 to 2020). For the wider study: The cohort included three men and a couple of women between 18 and 49 years of age. Libraries were prepared and TCR repertoires were sequenced by different laboratories using diverse techniques, in order to increase sequencing depth and limit assay-specific biases. The study deeply sequenced blood TCR repertoires of about 5 healthy adults to estimate repertoire size and the extent of clonotype sharing between individuals. For each donor, three plates each were used for CD4 naive and CD4 memory, two plates were used for CD8 naive, and one plate was used for CD8 memory. Per donor, leukapheresis produced somewhere between about 0.85 and 10 billion PBMCs.

In the case of this clone: What this receptor recognizes is not known. Nothing much larger sits one base from this clone, and base qualities are not available.

The donors were healthy, HIV-negative adults with no recently reported acute infections or vaccinations. Every donor was a Caucasian adult living in Nashville, Tennessee, USA. CD4+ T cells were enriched by magnetic negative selection; naive cells were then positively selected on CD45RA, and the negative fraction formed the memory subset. Blood was obtained by leukapheresis, after which PBMCs were separated by Ficoll-Histopaque density gradient centrifugation and cryopreserved in liquid nitrogen vapor phase. Purity and quantity of every magnetically sorted T cell population were checked by analytical flow cytometry. Genomic DNA was isolated from each sorted fraction and quantified by UV absorbance on a Nanodrop 2000c. From V the trimming removes 4 bases and from J it removes 0 bases, while the gene matches leave 11 bases of the junction unaccounted for. The CDR3 spans 17 residues, from the cysteine through the phenylalanine. CDR3 DNA is the only sequence kept; it has 51 bases, read in frame from the first base. The germline V gene supplies CDR1 SNHLY and CDR2 FYNNEI.

Broad study findings and their caveats: Naive subsets generally had larger estimated clonotype richness than memory subsets. The small number of donors limited the genetic and exposure-history diversity represented. About 5% of naive CD4, 3.5% of naive CD8, approximately 2% of memory CD4, and 0.4% of memory CD8 clonotypes were shared across a handful of donors. Incomplete sequencing was indicated by rarefaction of sorted-subset datasets, despite the large sequencing depth. Compared with non-shared clonotypes, the clonotypes found in all four sorted-subset donors had higher generation probabilities. Only blood was sampled, and tissue TCR repertoires likely differ from those in blood. Pairwise subsampling led to the expectation that sequencing depth would affect the degree of clonotype sharing among donors.

TCR CDR3 regions were amplified from genomic DNA by multiplex PCR using the deep immunoSEQ assay. Genomic DNA extracted from each cell subset was distributed evenly over all wells of several immunoSEQ 96-well plates, and each plate served as one replicate. For sorted subsets, each replicate PCR was loaded with 200 to 250 ng genomic DNA, equivalent to 25,000 to 35,000 T cell genomes. Purified libraries were quantified with a Qubit 3.0 fluorometer, sized on a Bioanalyzer 2100, and re-quantified with the KAPA Library Quantification kit. Every immunoSEQ 96-well plate was sequenced on a dedicated single-read 150-cycle Illumina NextSeq 550 flow cell. The study's processing was this. Because only junctional sequences without quality scores were contained in the immunoSEQ output, filtering matching that applied to full-length reads could not be performed. Sequences were annotated with PyIR, a Python wrapper for IgBLAST v1.9, using IMGT germline references to assign V/J genes and CDR3. Any read was removed if the V/J assignment was weak (E-value above 1e-6), the CDR3 was missing, or the read contained stop codons, out-of-frame junctions, or ambiguous translated residues. V3J clonotypes were defined as sequences sharing an identical inferred V gene, J gene, and CDR3 amino acid sequence. Percentage overlap between repertoires was computed as shared unique clonotypes divided by the size of the smaller repertoire. Richness of each repertoire was evaluated using RTK rarefaction, the Chao1 estimator, and Recon v2.1 estimates of unobserved clonotypes. Generation probabilities for all TCRbeta clonotypes obtained by the gDNA method from several donors were computed using OLGA. Here the immuneACCESS table is served through TCRdb, limited to in-frame sequences with V and J called. Missing clones are a known gap in these copies; in checked studies unresolved V genes cover under half, and the rest lacks a known reason. The V and J calls and the clone size are those of that table, but D and trimming were determined from the DNA. The sample table shows around 700,000 clones, and approximately 73% are seen once. The top ten clones comprise more than 1.5% of the sample.

The rearrangement joined TRBV2 to TRBJ2-7, and 8 junction bases match TRBD1. Sequencing was carried out using memory CD4+ T cells sorted from blood. The cell subset or site tag for this specimen amounts to: CD45RA-negative fraction. This clonotype was obtained from a woman aged 30 to 39 in good health. The CDR3 amino acid sequence is: CASSVGTGTGVSYEQYF. The nucleotide sequence reads as follows: TGTGCCAGCAGTGTGGGGACCGGGACAGGAGTCTCCTACGAGCAGTACTTC.